The rows below give T cell receptor beta chains drawn from one sample of a study of early T cells in non-severe SARS-CoV-2 infection. Each CDR3 protein gets one entry after TCRdb re-called the 5' RACE reads with MiXCR. The data show about 92,000 distinct CDR3 sequences, around an eighth seen once. The sequenced material came from whole blood. These receptors were collected from an adult who was a healthcare worker with PCR-confirmed SARS-CoV-2 infection or an uninfected control (not recorded which). Both conserved end residues are part of each CDR3. The D gene is left open where the match is weak. Clone sizes are given selectively: once, few, many, or a class where the clone is expanded.

V	size	J	D	DNA	CDR3
TRBV4-1	many	TRBJ1-5	NA	TGCGCCAGCAGCCAGGTCCTACATGGATCCAATCAGCCCCAGCATTTT	CASSQVLHGSNQPQHF
TRBV4-1	NA	TRBJ2-7	TRBD2	TGCGCCAGCAGCCATGACCCAGCGGGGAGCTCCTACGAGCAGTACTTC	CASSHDPAGSSYEQYF
TRBV7-6	few	TRBJ2-5	TRBD1	TGTGCCAGCACCGAGCCCAGGGGGCGCGGGGAGACCCAGTACTTC	CASTEPRGRGETQYF
TRBV10-1	few	TRBJ2-3	NA	TGCGCCAGCAGCAACCCCCGGGACCGAGATACGCAGTATTTT	CASSNPRDRDTQYF
TRBV15	NA	TRBJ2-5	NA	TGTGCCACCAGCGTGTACCCCGGGGTCCAAGAGACCCAGTACTTC	CATSVYPGVQETQYF
TRBV12-5	many	TRBJ2-2	NA	TGTGCCTCCCGTTTCGGAGGGGACACCGGGGAGCTGTTTTTT	CASRFGGDTGELFF
TRBV29-1	many	TRBJ1-1	TRBD1	TGCAGCGGGACGGGACAGGGAAACACTGAAGCTTTCTTT	CSGTGQGNTEAFF
TRBV12-3/TRBV12-4	NA	TRBJ1-5	TRBD1	TGTGCCAGCAGCCCGCTGGACAGGCAGAATCAGCCCCAGCATTTT	CASSPLDRQNQPQHF
TRBV20-1	NA	TRBJ2-7	NA	TGCAGTGCTGCCCATGGGGGGAACAAGCAGTACTTC	CSAAHGGNKQYF
TRBV5-1	NA	TRBJ2-1	TRBD2	TGCGCCAGCAGCCCAGCCGGGACTAGCGGGCCCTACAATGAGCAGTTCTTC	CASSPAGTSGPYNEQFF
TRBV20-1	NA	TRBJ2-7	TRBD2	TGCAGTGCTAGAAGACTAGCAGAATCCTACGAGCAGTACTTC	CSARRLAESYEQYF
TRBV27	many	TRBJ2-1	NA	TGTGCCAGCAGTTACGCCCCCCAACAAGTTAGACCCTACAATGAGCAGTTCTTC	CASSYAPQQVRPYNEQFF
TRBV29-1	NA	TRBJ1-2	TRBD1	TGCAGCGTTTACGGGGACAGACTCTACACCTTC	CSVYGDRLYTF
TRBV20-1	NA	TRBJ2-7	NA	TGCAGTGCTAGGCCCGGGCCGGCGGACTACGAGCAGTACTTC	CSARPGPADYEQYF
TRBV7-6	many	TRBJ2-3	TRBD2	TGTGCCAGCAGCCTGGGACTAGCGGGAGAAACAGATACGCAGTATTTT	CASSLGLAGETDTQYF
TRBV4-1	few	TRBJ2-3	TRBD2	TGCGCCAGCAGCCTAATGGGAGCGGGAGGCGGAGATACGCAGTATTTT	CASSLMGAGGGDTQYF
TRBV6-5	many	TRBJ2-3	TRBD2	TGTGCCACCGCGCCTGCTGGCGGGGGGTTCACAGATACGCAGTATTTT	CATAPAGGGFTDTQYF
TRBV7-9	many	TRBJ2-1	NA	TGTGCCAGCAGCTTACGACCCGCCTTAGCGGTCTCCTACAATGAGCAGTTCTTC	CASSLRPALAVSYNEQFF
TRBV30	NA	TRBJ1-5	NA	TGTGCCTGGAGTAGGGCCCGTAGCAATCAGCCCCAGCATTTT	CAWSRARSNQPQHF
TRBV20-1	few	TRBJ2-1	NA	TGCAGTGCCGATGGTAACACCGATGAGCAGTTCTTC	CSADGNTDEQFF
TRBV2	few	TRBJ2-5	NA	TGTGCCAGCACGCGCTTGAGGGCCCAGTACTTC	CASTRLRAQYF
TRBV19	few	TRBJ2-7	NA	TGTGCCAGTAGTGTCGCAGGGATCTACGAGCAGTACTTC	CASSVAGIYEQYF
TRBV9	few	TRBJ2-3	NA	TGTGCCAGCGCCCCGGGAGCGGCCGGCACAGATACGCAGTATTTT	CASAPGAAGTDTQYF
TRBV6-2/TRBV6-3	NA	TRBJ2-1	NA	TGTGCCAGCAGCCCGGGGGACCCTAAATGGGATGAGCAGTTCTTC	CASSPGDPKWDEQFF
TRBV29-1	few	TRBJ2-1	NA	TGCAGCTTCCAGGCGAATATCAATGAGCAGTTCTTC	CSFQANINEQFF
TRBV27	NA	TRBJ1-1	TRBD1	TGTGCCAGCAGCCCCCGACAGGGAGTGAACACTGAAGCTTTCTTT	CASSPRQGVNTEAFF
TRBV29-1	NA	TRBJ1-1	NA	TGCAGCGTGACTCAAGCGCCCAACACTGAAGCTTTCTTT	CSVTQAPNTEAFF
TRBV20-1	NA	TRBJ1-1	NA	TGCAGTGCCAGGAAGGGACAAACTGAAGCTTTCTTT	CSARKGQTEAFF
TRBV6-5	NA	TRBJ1-2	TRBD1	TGTGCCAGCAGTCGACAGGGGAAGAGTGGGACTTATGGCTACACCTTC	CASSRQGKSGTYGYTF
TRBV2	many	TRBJ2-7	NA	TGTGCCAGCAGTCACGTATTGGACAAAGCCTCCTACGAGCAGTACTTC	CASSHVLDKASYEQYF
TRBV11-2	NA	TRBJ2-1	TRBD2	TGTGCCAGCAGCAAGGGACTAGCGGGAGGGCCTGAGGGTGAGCAGTTCTTC	CASSKGLAGGPEGEQFF
TRBV5-1	few	TRBJ1-1	TRBD1	TGCGCCAACAAGGAGGACAGGGCCAACCGGGGAGCTTTCTTT	CANKEDRANRGAFF
TRBV4-1	NA	TRBJ2-2	NA	TGCGCCAGCAGCCAAGGCGGGGCTACTTTGTTCGGGGTGATGCATATCACCGGGGAGCTGTTTTTT	CASSQGGATLFGVMHITGELFF
TRBV7-3	NA	TRBJ2-3	TRBD1	TGTGCCAGCAGCTTAACCGGTGGACAGGGCCCAGATACGCAGTATTTT	CASSLTGGQGPDTQYF
TRBV20-1	NA	TRBJ2-7	NA	TGCAGTGCTAGAGATCTGAGAGGGCGTGAGCAGTACTTC	CSARDLRGREQYF
TRBV7-8	few	TRBJ2-7	NA	TGTGCCAGCAGCTTCACCCCCCCCGCAGGGAACTCAGGCGAGCAGTACTTC	CASSFTPPAGNSGEQYF
TRBV6-5	few	TRBJ2-5	NA	TGTGCCAGCAGCTCTAGGCAAGAGACCCAGTACTTC	CASSSRQETQYF
TRBV5-1	few	TRBJ2-7	NA	TGCGCCAGGAGAGAGGGCGAGCAGTACTTC	CARREGEQYF
TRBV20-1	once	TRBJ2-3	TRBD2	TGCAGTGCTAGAGGGACTAGCGGGCCCCGCACAGATACGCAGTATTTT	CSARGTSGPRTDTQYF
TRBV6-5	few	TRBJ1-5	NA	TGTGCCAGCTCTGCGGACACAGCGACCAATCAGCCCCAGCATTTT	CASSADTATNQPQHF
TRBV12-3/TRBV12-4	NA	TRBJ2-7	TRBD1	TGTGCCAGCAGTTCCGGGGACAGGCAAACCTACGAGCAGTACTTC	CASSSGDRQTYEQYF
TRBV7-2	NA	TRBJ1-2	TRBD1	TGTGCCAGCAGCTTAGCGGGACAGGGATATGGCTACACCTTC	CASSLAGQGYGYTF
TRBV12-3/TRBV12-4	few	TRBJ2-1	TRBD1	TGTGCCAGCAGTCTTCTGGACAGGGATTCCAATGAGCAGTTCTTC	CASSLLDRDSNEQFF
TRBV28	NA	TRBJ2-5	TRBD1	TGTGCCAGCAGCCCAGGGGGCGCGAAGACCCAGTACTTC	CASSPGGAKTQYF
TRBV28	NA	TRBJ2-3	TRBD1	TGTGCCAGCAGCACAAGACCACAGGGGACAACAGATACGCAGTATTTT	CASSTRPQGTTDTQYF
TRBV28	many	TRBJ2-7	NA	NA	CASTSGLDEQYF
TRBV5-1	many	TRBJ2-7	TRBD1	TGCGCCAGCAGCTCCGGGACAGGAGCCTACGAGCAGTACTTC	CASSSGTGAYEQYF
TRBV19	many	TRBJ1-2	TRBD1	TGTGCCAGTAGCGACAGGGGGCGCGAGAATGGCTACACCTTC	CASSDRGRENGYTF
TRBV7-7	few	TRBJ2-2	NA	TGTGCCAGCAGCCAGTCGGGAAACGCCGGGGAGCTGTTTTTT	CASSQSGNAGELFF
TRBV2	NA	TRBJ1-1	NA	TGTGCCAGCAGTGGAAGGGGAGAAGCTTTCTTT	CASSGRGEAFF
TRBV12-3/TRBV12-4	many	TRBJ2-7	TRBD2	TGTGCCAGCAGGCCCGGGACTAGCTCCTACGAGCAGTACTTC	CASRPGTSSYEQYF
TRBV27	many	TRBJ1-1	NA	TGTGCCAGCAGTACCTATATGGACACCCTTGAAGCTTTCTTT	CASSTYMDTLEAFF
TRBV6-5	few	TRBJ1-3	NA	TGTGCCAGCACCCCGGGCCGGGGGCTTTCTGGAAACACCATATATTTT	CASTPGRGLSGNTIYF
TRBV5-1	few	TRBJ2-7	TRBD1	TGCGCCAGCAGCTCTCTGCCCTCCGGACAGGGCTACGAGCAGTACTTC	CASSSLPSGQGYEQYF
TRBV11-2	NA	TRBJ2-3	NA	TGTGCCAGCAGCTTGGGGTCAGGAGATACGCAGTATTTT	CASSLGSGDTQYF
TRBV28	many	TRBJ2-5	NA	TGTGCCAGCAGTATGGGGACGGCTCCTCAAGAAGAGACCCAGTACTTC	CASSMGTAPQEETQYF
TRBV29-1	few	TRBJ2-5	NA	TGCAGCGCCGAGGACGGCCAAGAGACCCAGTACTTC	CSAEDGQETQYF